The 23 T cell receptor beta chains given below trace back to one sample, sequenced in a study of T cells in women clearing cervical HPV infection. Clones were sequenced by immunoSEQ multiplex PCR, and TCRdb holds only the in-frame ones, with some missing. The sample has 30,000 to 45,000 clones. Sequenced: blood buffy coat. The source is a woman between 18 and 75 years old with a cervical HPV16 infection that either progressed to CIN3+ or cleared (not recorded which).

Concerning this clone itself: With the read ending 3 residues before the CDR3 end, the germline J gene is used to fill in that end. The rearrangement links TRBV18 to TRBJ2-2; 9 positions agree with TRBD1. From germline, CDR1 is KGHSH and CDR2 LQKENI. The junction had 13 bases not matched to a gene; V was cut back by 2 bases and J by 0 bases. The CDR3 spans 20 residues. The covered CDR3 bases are TGTGCCAGCTCACCATTACCACCCGGTGGGACAGGGACGAACACCGGGGAG. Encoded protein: CASSPLPPGGTGTNTGE. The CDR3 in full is CASSPLPPGGTGTNTGELFF.

This CDR3 is CSAIGTGGRINQPQYF. The covered CDR3 bases are TGCAGTGCTATTGGGACAGGAGGAAGGATCAATCAGCCG. This chain joins TRBV20-1 and TRBJ2-3; 8 positions match TRBD1. The read terminates 3 residues ahead of where the CDR3 ends, so the germline J gene completes it. Germline V CDR1 and CDR2: DFQATT, SNEGSKA (reference sequence). There are 16 residues in the CDR3.

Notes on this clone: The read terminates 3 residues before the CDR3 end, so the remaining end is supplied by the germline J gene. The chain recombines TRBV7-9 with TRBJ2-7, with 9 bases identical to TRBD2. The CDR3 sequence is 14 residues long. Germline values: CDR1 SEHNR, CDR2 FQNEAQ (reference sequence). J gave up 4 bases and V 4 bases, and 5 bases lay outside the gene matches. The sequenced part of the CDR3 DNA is TGTGCCAGCAGCTCTTACGCGGGAGGGTACGAG. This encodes CASSSYAGGYE. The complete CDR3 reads CASSSYAGGYEQYF. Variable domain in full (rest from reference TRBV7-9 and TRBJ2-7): DTGVSQNPRHKITKRGQNVTFRCDPISEHNRLYWYRQTLGQGPEFLTYFQNEAQLEKSRLLSDRFSAERPKGSFSTLEIQRTEQGDSAMYLCASSSYAGGYEQYFGPGTRLTVT.

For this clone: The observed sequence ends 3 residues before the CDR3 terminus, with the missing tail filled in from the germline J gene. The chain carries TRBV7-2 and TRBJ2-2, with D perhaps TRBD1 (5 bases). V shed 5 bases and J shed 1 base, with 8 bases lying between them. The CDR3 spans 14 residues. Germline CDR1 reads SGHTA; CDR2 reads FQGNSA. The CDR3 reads CASSTTGNTGELFF. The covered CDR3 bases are TGTGCCAGCAGCACCACAGGGAACACCGGGGAG.

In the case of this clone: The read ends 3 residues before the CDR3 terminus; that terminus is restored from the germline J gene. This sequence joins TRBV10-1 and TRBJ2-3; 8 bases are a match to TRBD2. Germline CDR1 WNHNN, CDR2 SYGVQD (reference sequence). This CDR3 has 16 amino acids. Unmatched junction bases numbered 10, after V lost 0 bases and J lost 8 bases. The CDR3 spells CASSESGLEREGTQYF. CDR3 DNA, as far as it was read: TGCGCCAGCAGTGAGTCGGGACTAGAAAGGGAGGGTACG.

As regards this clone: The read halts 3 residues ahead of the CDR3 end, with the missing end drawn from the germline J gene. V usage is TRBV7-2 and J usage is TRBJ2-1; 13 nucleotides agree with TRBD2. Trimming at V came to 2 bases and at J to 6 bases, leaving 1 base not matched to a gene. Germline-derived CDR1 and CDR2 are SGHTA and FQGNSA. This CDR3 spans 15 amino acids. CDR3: CASSLRTSGSNEQFF. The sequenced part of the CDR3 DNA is TGTGCCAGCAGCTTAAGGACTAGCGGGAGCAATGAG. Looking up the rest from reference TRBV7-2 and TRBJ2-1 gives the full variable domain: GAGVSQSPSNKVTEKGKDVELRCDPISGHTALYWYRQSLGQGLEFLIYFQGNSAPDKSGLPSDRFSAERTGGSVSTLTIQRTQQEDSAVYLCASSLRTSGSNEQFFGPGTRLTVL.

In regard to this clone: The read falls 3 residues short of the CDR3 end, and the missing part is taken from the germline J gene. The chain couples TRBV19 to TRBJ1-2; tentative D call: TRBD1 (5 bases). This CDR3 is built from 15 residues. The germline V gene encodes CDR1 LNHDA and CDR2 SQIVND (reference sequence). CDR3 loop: CASSMPSGGRHDYTF. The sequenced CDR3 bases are TGTGCCAGTAGTATGCCTAGCGGGGGGAGGCATGAC.

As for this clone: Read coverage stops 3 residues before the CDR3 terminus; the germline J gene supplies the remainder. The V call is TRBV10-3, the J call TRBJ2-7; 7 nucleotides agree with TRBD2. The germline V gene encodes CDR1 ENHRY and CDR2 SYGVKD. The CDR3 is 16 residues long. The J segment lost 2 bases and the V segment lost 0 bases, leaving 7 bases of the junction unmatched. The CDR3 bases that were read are TGTGCCATCAGTGAGTCGTGGGAGCGGGGACCCTACGAG. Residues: CAISESWERGPYE. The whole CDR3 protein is CAISESWERGPYEQYF.

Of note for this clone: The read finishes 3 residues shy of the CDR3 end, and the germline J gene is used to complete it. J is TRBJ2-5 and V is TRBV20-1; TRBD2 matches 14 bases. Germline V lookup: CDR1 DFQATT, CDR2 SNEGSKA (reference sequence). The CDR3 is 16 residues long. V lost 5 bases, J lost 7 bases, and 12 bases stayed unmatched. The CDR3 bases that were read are TGCAGTGCTCGCATACCAGGACTAGCGGGGGGCGGGACC. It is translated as CSARIPGLAGGGT. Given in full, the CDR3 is CSARIPGLAGGGTQYF.

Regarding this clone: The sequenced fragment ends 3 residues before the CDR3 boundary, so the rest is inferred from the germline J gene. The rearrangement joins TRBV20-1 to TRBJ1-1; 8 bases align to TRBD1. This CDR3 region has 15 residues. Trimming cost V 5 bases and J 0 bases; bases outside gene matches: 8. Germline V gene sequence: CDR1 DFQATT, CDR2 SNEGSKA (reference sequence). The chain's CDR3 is CSAPGQGQVNTEAFF. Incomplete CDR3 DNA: TGCAGTGCTCCTGGACAGGGCCAAGTGAACACTGAA.

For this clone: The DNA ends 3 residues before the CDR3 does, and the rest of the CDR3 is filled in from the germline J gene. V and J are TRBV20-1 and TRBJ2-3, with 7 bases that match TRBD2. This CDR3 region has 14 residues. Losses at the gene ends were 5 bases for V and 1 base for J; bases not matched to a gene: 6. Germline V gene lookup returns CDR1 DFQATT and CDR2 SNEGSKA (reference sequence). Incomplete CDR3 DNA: TGCAGTGCTCCTAGCGGAAGCCGCACAGATACG. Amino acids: CSAPSGSRTDT. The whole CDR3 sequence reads CSAPSGSRTDTQYF.

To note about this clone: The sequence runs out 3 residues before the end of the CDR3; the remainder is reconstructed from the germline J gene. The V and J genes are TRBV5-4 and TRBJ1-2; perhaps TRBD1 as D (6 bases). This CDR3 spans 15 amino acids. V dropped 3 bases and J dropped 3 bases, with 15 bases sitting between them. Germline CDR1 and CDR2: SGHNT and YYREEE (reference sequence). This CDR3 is CASSSAGDKYYGYTF. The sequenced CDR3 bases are TGTGCCAGCAGCTCGGCGGGGGACAAGTACTATGGC.

The CDR3 spells CSVRQGRTEAFF. The DNA read from the CDR3 is TGCAGTGTCAGACAGGGACGGACTGAA. The rearrangement joins TRBV20-1 to TRBJ1-1, with 7 bases identical to TRBD1. The read ends 3 residues before the CDR3 terminus; that terminus is restored from the germline J gene. The CDR3 loop spans 12 amino acids. Germline V gives CDR1 DFQATT, CDR2 SNEGSKA (reference sequence). V shed 7 bases, J shed 5 bases, and the junction held 7 bases outside the gene matches.

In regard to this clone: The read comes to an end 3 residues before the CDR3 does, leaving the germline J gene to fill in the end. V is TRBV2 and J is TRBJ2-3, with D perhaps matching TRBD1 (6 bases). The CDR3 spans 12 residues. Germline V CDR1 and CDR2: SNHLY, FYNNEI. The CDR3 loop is CAGGQLQETQYF. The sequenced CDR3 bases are TGTGCCGGAGGACAGCTCCAAGAGACG.

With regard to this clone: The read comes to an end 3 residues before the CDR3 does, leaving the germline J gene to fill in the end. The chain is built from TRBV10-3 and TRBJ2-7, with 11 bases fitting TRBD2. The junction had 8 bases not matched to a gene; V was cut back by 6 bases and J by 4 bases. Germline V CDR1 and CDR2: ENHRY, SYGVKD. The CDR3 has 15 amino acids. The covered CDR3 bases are TGTGCCATCAGGGAGACTAGCGGGGCCCCTTACGAG. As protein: CAIRETSGAPYE. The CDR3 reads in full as CAIRETSGAPYEQYF.

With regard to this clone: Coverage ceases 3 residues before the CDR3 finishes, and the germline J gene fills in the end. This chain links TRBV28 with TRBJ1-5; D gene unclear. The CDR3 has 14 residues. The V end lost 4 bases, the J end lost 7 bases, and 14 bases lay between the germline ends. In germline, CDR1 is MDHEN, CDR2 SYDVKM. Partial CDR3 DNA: TGTGCCAGCAGTTCGGTAGCCAGTTTCCAGCCC. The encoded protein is CASSSVASFQP. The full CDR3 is CASSSVASFQPQHF.

Partial CDR3 DNA: TGTGCCAGCAGCCCGACAGGGGTGAACACTGAA. This translates into CASSPTGVNTE. From start to end, the CDR3 is CASSPTGVNTEAFF. This chain joins TRBV14 and TRBJ1-1; TRBD1 agrees at 8 bases. The read ends 3 residues shy of where the CDR3 ends; the end is completed using the germline J gene. Germline V gene lookup returns CDR1 SGHDN and CDR2 FVKESK. The CDR3 has 14 amino acids. V lost 4 bases, J lost 0 bases, and 1 base stayed unmatched.

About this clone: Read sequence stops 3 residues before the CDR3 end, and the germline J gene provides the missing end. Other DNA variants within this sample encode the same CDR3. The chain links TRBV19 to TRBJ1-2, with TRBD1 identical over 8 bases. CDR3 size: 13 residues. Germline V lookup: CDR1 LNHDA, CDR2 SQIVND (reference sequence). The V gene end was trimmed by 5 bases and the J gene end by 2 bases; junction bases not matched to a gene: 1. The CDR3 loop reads CASSGQGNYGYTF. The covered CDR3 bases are TGTGCCAGTAGTGGACAGGGCAACTATGGC.

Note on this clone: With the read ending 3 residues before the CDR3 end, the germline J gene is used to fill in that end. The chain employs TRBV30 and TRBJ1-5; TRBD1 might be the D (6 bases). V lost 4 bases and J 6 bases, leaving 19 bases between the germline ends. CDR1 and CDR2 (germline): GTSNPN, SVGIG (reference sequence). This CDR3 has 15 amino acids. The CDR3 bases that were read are TGTGCCTGGACCGCCCGGGGGGCACCAGGTCAGCCC. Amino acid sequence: CAWTARGAPGQP. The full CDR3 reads CAWTARGAPGQPQHF.

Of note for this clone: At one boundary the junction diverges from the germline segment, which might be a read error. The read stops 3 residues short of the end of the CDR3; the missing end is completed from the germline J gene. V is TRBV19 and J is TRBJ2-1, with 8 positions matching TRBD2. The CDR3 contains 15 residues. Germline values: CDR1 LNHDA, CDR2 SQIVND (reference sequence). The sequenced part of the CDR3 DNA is TGTGCCGGTAGCTTAACTAGCGGTGCCTACAATGAG. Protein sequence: CAGSLTSGAYNE. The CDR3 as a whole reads CAGSLTSGAYNEQFF. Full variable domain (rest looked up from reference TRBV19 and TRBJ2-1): DGGITQSPKYLFRKEGQNVTLSCEQNLNHDAMYWYRQDPGQGLRLIYYSQIVNDFQKGDIAEGYSVSREKKESFPLTVTSAQKNPTAFYLCAGSLTSGAYNEQFFGPGTRLTVL.

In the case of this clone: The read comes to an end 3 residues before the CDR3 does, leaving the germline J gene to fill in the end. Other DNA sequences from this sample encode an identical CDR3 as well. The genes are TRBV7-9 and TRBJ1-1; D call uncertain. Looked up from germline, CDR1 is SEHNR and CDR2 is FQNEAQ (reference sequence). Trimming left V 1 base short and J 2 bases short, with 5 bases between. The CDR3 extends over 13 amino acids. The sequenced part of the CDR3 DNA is TGTGCCAGCAGCTTAGAGGCTAACACTGAA. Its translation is CASSLEANTE. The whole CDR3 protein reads CASSLEANTEAFF.

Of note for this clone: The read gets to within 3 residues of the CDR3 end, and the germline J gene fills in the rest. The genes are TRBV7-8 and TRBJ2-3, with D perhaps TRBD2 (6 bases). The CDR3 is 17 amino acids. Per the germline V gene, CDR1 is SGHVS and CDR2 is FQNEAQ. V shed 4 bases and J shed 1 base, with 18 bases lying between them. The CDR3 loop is CASSSRKGGFGTDTQYF. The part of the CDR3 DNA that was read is TGTGCCAGCAGCTCCCGGAAAGGAGGGTTCGGCACAGATACG.

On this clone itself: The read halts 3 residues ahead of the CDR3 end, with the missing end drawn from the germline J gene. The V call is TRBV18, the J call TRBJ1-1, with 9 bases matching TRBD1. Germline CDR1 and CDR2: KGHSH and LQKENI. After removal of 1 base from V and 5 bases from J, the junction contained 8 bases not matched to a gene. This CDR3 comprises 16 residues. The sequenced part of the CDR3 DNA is TGTGCCAGCTCACCACGGGACAGGGTGACGGGGACTGAA. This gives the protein CASSPRDRVTGTE. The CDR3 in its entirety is CASSPRDRVTGTEAFF.